The entry that follows covers one T cell receptor (beta chain) sequence. Its antigen is currently unknown. Described time point: late sampling 161 to 241 days after vaccination in a few convalescent patients. The treatment is: approximately 9-day PBMC culture with coronavirus spike peptide pools or control peptides (ViraFEST assay). The data were obtained in a study of vaccination and CD4 T cells after COVID-19. As for the study in general: Six men and four women formed the convalescents, two being Hispanic. Stimulation of the cells used overlapping spike peptide pools from SARS-CoV-2 and from the common cold coronaviruses HCoV-NL63, HCoV-OC43 and HCoV-229E. Investigators sampled a few convalescent patients at day 14 and days 161 to 241 post-vaccination.

With the Oncomine TCR Beta short-read assay, DNA from cultured CD4+ T cells was sequenced. Via MiXCR, TCRdb re-called the PCR reads, giving one row per CDR3 protein. The sample lists 23,000 or so distinct CDR3 sequences, more than 25% occurring once. The material was CD4+ T cells from blood, cultured in vitro, obtained about 7 months after SARS-CoV-2 vaccination. The receptor's source is a human donor who had recovered from COVID-19.

The CDR3 is CASSPTAGELFF. The DNA for the CDR3 is TGTGCCAGCAGTCCTACAGCCGGGGAGCTGTTTTTT. The V and J genes are TRBV6-1 and TRBJ2-2; unclear D gene. Germline CDR1 and CDR2: MNHNS and SASEGT. The CDR3 has 12 residues. The V end was cut by 5 bases, the J end by 6 bases, with 7 bases between.